Below, 32 T cell receptor beta chains from the same sample are listed, as sequenced in a study of blood T cell repertoires in COVID-19. Generated by immunoSEQ multiplex PCR, the TCRdb table keeps only in-frame clones and is missing some. This repertoire shows over 200,000 clones, 70% to 90% found once; its top ten account for around 2%. Sequencing was performed on PBMCs or T cells enriched from blood (not recorded which). Receptor source: a woman aged 45-65 years who had recovered from COVID-19.

The genes are TRBV5-6 and TRBJ2-1, with TRBD2 matching over 10 bases. Germline lookup yields CDR1 SGHDT and CDR2 YYEEEE. The CDR3 has 14 amino acids. J gave up 9 bases and V 0 bases, and 3 bases lay outside the gene matches. The CDR3 DNA sequence: TGTGCCAGCAGCTTGGGTGGACTAGCGGTTGAGCAGTTCTTC. Amino acid sequence: CASSLGGLAVEQFF.

J is TRBJ1-4 and V is TRBV27; D is possibly TRBD1 (6 bases). Germline assignment: CDR1 MNHEY and CDR2 SMNVEV (reference sequence). The V end was cut by 0 bases, the J end by 5 bases, with 10 bases between. The CDR3 has 15 amino acids. CDR3 amino acids: CASSLSHQGNEKLFF. The CDR3 nucleotides read TGTGCCAGCAGTTTATCCCACCAGGGGAATGAAAAACTGTTTTTT. The full variable domain, its missing parts supplied by reference TRBV27 and TRBJ1-4, is EAQVTQNPRYLITVTGKKLTVTCSQNMNHEYMSWYRQDPGLGLRQIYYSMNVEVTDKGDVPEGYKVSRKEKRNFPLILESPSPNQTSLYFCASSLSHQGNEKLFFGSGTQLSVL.

The chain employs TRBV18 and TRBJ1-1; D is uncertain. The CDR3 totals 12 residues. Trimming took 1 base from V and 8 from J, leaving 8 bases between them. Germline V gives CDR1 KGHSH, CDR2 LQKENI. CDR3 sequence: CASSPRGEEAFF. Here the CDR3 DNA reads TGTGCCAGCTCACCACGCGGGGAAGAAGCTTTCTTT.

This clone has more than one count but fewer than ten. This rearrangement joins TRBV11-2 to TRBJ1-4; D is unclear. CDR3 length: 16 residues. Germline V gene lookup returns CDR1 SGHAT and CDR2 FQNNGV. The V end was cut by 2 bases, the J end by 0 bases, with 10 bases between. As DNA, the CDR3 is TGTGCCAGCAGCTTATCCATAGTTGCAACTAATGAAAAACTGTTTTTT. This encodes CASSLSIVATNEKLFF.

The gene calls are TRBV14 and TRBJ1-3, with D uncertain. Germline loops: CDR1 SGHDN, CDR2 FVKESK. Between the trimmed V and J ends, which lost 5 bases and 0 bases, there was a span of 8 bases. CDR3 length: 14 amino acids. CDR3 sequence (DNA): TGTGCCAGCAGCGCGAGTAACTCTGGAAACACCATATATTTT. Translated: CASSASNSGNTIYF.

V and J are TRBV18 and TRBJ2-3; D may be TRBD2 (5 bases). This CDR3 has 19 amino acids. Trimming removed 0 bases at V and 1 base at J, with 20 bases between. Germline V gives CDR1 KGHSH, CDR2 LQKENI. CDR3 in amino acids: CASSPPRTEWEIGTDTQYF. Here the CDR3 DNA reads TGTGCCAGCTCACCACCCAGGACTGAGTGGGAGATCGGCACAGATACGCAGTATTTT. The whole variable domain, filled in from reference TRBV18 and TRBJ2-3, reads NAGVMQNPRHLVRRRGQEARLRCSPMKGHSHVYWYRQLPEEGLKFMVYLQKENIIDESGMPKERFSAEFPKEGPSILRIQQVVRGDSAAYFCASSPPRTEWEIGTDTQYFGPGTRLTVL.

The V call is TRBV5-5, the J call TRBJ1-2, with a tentative D call TRBD1 (6 bases). The CDR3 loop spans 16 amino acids. Germline CDR1 and CDR2: SGHKS and YYEKEE (reference sequence). Trimming removed 4 bases at V and 0 bases at J, with 16 bases between. The CDR3 loop reads CASSLGPGGSNYGYTF. CDR3 nucleotide sequence: TGTGCCAGCAGCCTCGGACCTGGGGGCTCTAACTATGGCTACACCTTC.

The rearrangement uses TRBV4-2 and TRBJ1-1; D not resolved. This CDR3 contains 16 residues. Germline V gene sequence: CDR1 LGHNA, CDR2 YNFKEQ. V lost 0 bases and J lost 5, with 16 bases in between. DNA of the CDR3: TGTGCCAGCAGCCAAGAGGCCGAGGGAGGAGGAACTGAAGCTTTCTTT. It is translated as CASSQEAEGGGTEAFF.

The chain employs TRBV4-2 and TRBJ2-1, with 7 bases matching TRBD2. Per germline, CDR1 LGHNA and CDR2 YNFKEQ. This CDR3 region has 16 residues. Unmatched junction bases numbered 13, after V lost 4 bases and J lost 7 bases. The CDR3 loop reads CASSLDGTGGDNEQFF. The CDR3 DNA follows: TGTGCCAGCAGCCTAGACGGGACTGGGGGGGATAATGAGCAGTTCTTC.

The chain recombines TRBV28 with TRBJ2-7; the match to TRBD1 covers 7 bases. The CDR3 consists of 13 residues. V lost 7 bases to trimming and J lost 7 bases; unmatched junction nucleotides: 10. Germline CDR1 MDHEN, CDR2 SYDVKM. In nucleotides, the CDR3 is TGTGCCAGCACTACTAACAGGGGCCAAGAGCAGTACTTC. Protein product: CASTTNRGQEQYF.

The chain recombines TRBV28 with TRBJ1-3; D gene uncertain. Trimming shortened V by 6 bases and J by 6 bases, and 3 bases separated the two germline ends. The CDR3 spans 10 residues. CDR1 and CDR2 (germline): MDHEN, SYDVKM. In nucleotides, the CDR3 is TGTGCCAGCAGCTCAAACACCATATATTTT. As protein: CASSSNTIYF.

The rearrangement links TRBV2 to TRBJ1-5; unclear D gene. This CDR3 is built from 14 residues. Germline loops: CDR1 SNHLY, CDR2 FYNNEI. V lost 2 bases and J 2 bases, leaving 7 bases between the germline ends. CDR3 sequence: CASSELRGNQPQHF. The CDR3 DNA is TGTGCCAGCAGTGAATTGAGGGGCAATCAGCCCCAGCATTTT.

The J gene is TRBJ1-2, the V gene TRBV28, with 9 bases matching TRBD1. The CDR3 sequence is 13 residues long. CDR1 is MDHEN, CDR2 SYDVKM, per germline. V lost 7 bases, J lost 7 bases, and 7 bases stayed unmatched. Here the CDR3 DNA reads TGTGCCAGCATCAGACAGGGGGAAATTGGCTACACCTTC. Encoded protein: CASIRQGEIGYTF.

J is TRBJ2-1 and V is TRBV29-1, with TRBD2 matching over 9 bases. Germline V CDR1 and CDR2: SQVTM, ANQGSEA. With V trimmed by 4 bases and J by 8 bases, 9 bases remained unmatched. The CDR3 runs to 14 residues. CDR3 sequence: CSVATSGFDDEQFF. The CDR3 DNA follows: TGCAGCGTTGCTACTAGCGGGTTCGACGATGAGCAGTTCTTC.

This chain connects TRBV5-6 to TRBJ1-5; 7 nucleotides align to TRBD1. CDR1 SGHDT and CDR2 YYEEEE come from the germline V gene. The CDR3 contains 14 residues. Losses at the gene ends were 0 bases for V and 9 bases for J; bases not matched to a gene: 6. CDR3 protein: CASSLGRQGGPQHF. The CDR3 coding sequence is TGTGCCAGCAGCTTGGGTAGGCAGGGGGGGCCCCAGCATTTT.

This clone appeared a few times. CDR3 bases: TGCGCCAGTGGAGCGGGAGTGGGCACCGGGGAGCTGTTTTTT. Protein product: CASGAGVGTGELFF. The genes are TRBV5-1 and TRBJ2-2, with TRBD2 matching 8 bases. The CDR3 runs to 14 residues. After removal of 8 bases from V and 4 bases from J, the junction contained 7 bases not matched to a gene. Germline V CDR1 and CDR2: SGHRS, YFSETQ.

This clone was observed at least ten times. CDR3 protein: CASTGTAHTGELFF. The CDR3 region has the DNA TGTGCCAGCACTGGGACTGCACACACCGGGGAGCTGTTTTTT. The V gene is TRBV6-5, the J gene TRBJ2-2; TRBD2 is a possible D gene (6 bases). The germline CDR1 and CDR2 sequences are MNHEY and SVGAGI. Trimming stripped 7 bases from V and 3 bases from J, with 12 bases between. The CDR3 covers 14 residues.

The rearrangement uses TRBV5-1 and TRBJ2-5; TRBD2 aligns across 9 bases. Germline CDR1 is SGHRS and CDR2 is YFSETQ. V lost 3 bases, J lost 3 bases, and 6 bases stayed unmatched. CDR3 size: 15 residues. The CDR3 protein is CASSSGTSIKETQYF. As DNA, the CDR3 is TGCGCCAGCAGCTCTGGGACTAGCATTAAAGAGACCCAGTACTTC.

The chain uses TRBV7-9 and TRBJ1-3, with 8 positions matching TRBD1. This CDR3 is 16 amino acids long. Trimming removed 0 bases from V and 8 bases from J; junction bases left unmatched: 9. Germline loops: CDR1 SEHNR, CDR2 FQNEAQ (reference sequence). The CDR3 loop is CASSLAGTGKTDTIYF. CDR3 nucleotides: TGTGCCAGCAGCTTAGCGGGGACAGGAAAGACAGACACCATATATTTT.

The chain employs TRBV7-9 and TRBJ1-5, with 7 nucleotides matching TRBD1. CDR1 is SEHNR, CDR2 FQNEAQ, per germline (reference sequence). The CDR3 spans 16 residues. V dropped 1 base and J dropped 3; count of bases not matched to a gene: 6. The CDR3, as DNA: TGTGCCAGCAGCTTAGGGGGGACAGCTATCAATCAGCCCCAGCATTTT. This codes for CASSLGGTAINQPQHF.

The V gene is TRBV27, the J gene TRBJ2-4; unclear D gene. The CDR3 sequence is 16 residues long. Germline assignment: CDR1 MNHEY and CDR2 SMNVEV (reference sequence). Trimming took off 1 base at V and 0 bases at J, with 10 bases between the two ends. The CDR3: CASSLYFVLAKNIQYF. CDR3 nucleotides: TGTGCCAGCAGTTTATACTTTGTCTTAGCCAAAAACATTCAGTACTTC.

The chain links TRBV28 to TRBJ1-2; D might be TRBD1 (5 bases). The V end lost 3 bases, the J end lost 8 bases, and 13 bases lay between the germline ends. Germline V gene data show CDR1 as MDHEN and CDR2 as SYDVKM. This CDR3 region has 13 residues. CDR3 in DNA: TGTGCCAGCAGTTTGGCCGGGGGTGGAGGCTACACCTTC. Translating it yields CASSLAGGGGYTF.

This clone was detected a few times. The chain is built from TRBV10-3 and TRBJ1-2; 12 nucleotides align to TRBD1. V shed 11 bases and J 7 bases; nucleotides not matched to a gene: 11. In germline, CDR1 is ENHRY, CDR2 SYGVKD. This CDR3 is 14 amino acids long. In DNA, the CDR3 is TGTGCCTCGGGTGGGACAGGGGGCGTAGCTGGCTACACCTTC. This sequence encodes CASGGTGGVAGYTF.

The chain carries TRBV5-5 and TRBJ1-2, with 10 bases that match TRBD1. This CDR3 is built from 17 residues. The junction had 15 bases not matched to a gene; V was cut back by 3 bases and J by 7 bases. From germline, CDR1 is SGHKS and CDR2 YYEKEE (reference sequence). The CDR3 here is CASSSIWGTGAWGGYTF. DNA for the CDR3: TGTGCCAGCAGCTCCATATGGGGGACAGGGGCGTGGGGTGGCTACACCTTC.

The chain has TRBV9 and TRBJ2-3; D gene uncertain. The CDR3 loop spans 14 amino acids. Germline values: CDR1 SGDLS, CDR2 YYNGEE. V lost 4 bases and J lost 0, with 9 bases in between. In DNA form, the CDR3 reads TGTGCCAGCAGCTTTGCGAGGAGCACAGATACGCAGTATTTT. The encoded protein is CASSFARSTDTQYF.

This clone was detected only a few times. The chain combines TRBV5-1 with TRBJ2-3; TRBD2 agrees at 9 bases. Losses at the gene ends were 7 bases for V and 1 base for J; bases not matched to a gene: 10. CDR1 and CDR2 from the germline V gene are SGHRS and YFSETQ. This CDR3 comprises 16 residues. The CDR3 reads CASGRTVAGGTDTQYF. DNA for the CDR3: TGCGCCAGCGGGAGGACTGTAGCGGGAGGCACAGATACGCAGTATTTT. Full variable domain (rest looked up from reference TRBV5-1 and TRBJ2-3): KAGVTQTPRYLIKTRGQQVTLSCSPISGHRSVSWYQQTPGQGLQFLFEYFSETQRNKGNFPGRFSGRQFSNSRSEMNVSTLELGDSALYLCASGRTVAGGTDTQYFGPGTRLTVL.

The V gene is TRBV5-1, the J gene TRBJ1-5, with 8 nucleotides matching TRBD1. The trim removed 4 bases at V and 4 bases at J, leaving 7 bases unmatched. Per germline, CDR1 SGHRS and CDR2 YFSETQ. This CDR3 region has 15 residues. CDR3 DNA sequence: TGCGCCAGCAGCCCCGGCAGGGGGCAAAATCAGCCCCAGCATTTT. Translated: CASSPGRGQNQPQHF.

The J gene is TRBJ2-7, the V gene TRBV4-1; TRBD2 matches at 12 bases. CDR3 length: 21 amino acids. Germline CDR1 MGHRA, CDR2 YSYEKL. Trimming removed 1 base from V and 0 bases from J; junction bases left unmatched: 16. The CDR3: CASSQGWLRTSGNPSSYEQYF. The DNA of the CDR3 is TGCGCCAGCAGCCAAGGATGGCTTAGGACTAGCGGGAACCCGAGCTCCTACGAGCAGTACTTC.

Concerning this clone itself: One junction end disagrees with the germline gene, perhaps due to a read error. V gene TRBV7-7 combines with J gene TRBJ1-1; D is perhaps TRBD1 (6 bases). Germline CDR1 is SSHAT and CDR2 is FNYEAQ (reference sequence). The CDR3 consists of 13 residues. DNA of the CDR3: TGTGCTAGCAGCCCCATAGGGGGGGGTGAAGCTTTCTTT. Protein sequence: CASSPIGGGEAFF. The full variable domain, with the rest looked up from reference TRBV7-7 and TRBJ1-1, is GAGVSQSPRYKVTKRGQDVTLRCDPISSHATLYWYQQALGQGPEFLTYFNYEAQPDKSGLPSDRFSAERPEGSISTLTIQRTEQRDSAMYRCASSPIGGGEAFFGQGTRLTVV.

This sequence joins TRBV18 and TRBJ1-5; 11 bases line up with TRBD1. Germline CDR1 is KGHSH and CDR2 is LQKENI. The length of the CDR3 is 15 residues. The junction had 7 bases not matched to a gene; V was cut back by 3 bases and J by 9 bases. CDR3 DNA: TGTGCCAGCTCACCGGGACAGGGGGGGCTTGGGCCCCAGCATTTT. Its protein is CASSPGQGGLGPQHF.

The chain is built from TRBV27 and TRBJ2-1; D possibly corresponds to TRBD2 (6 bases). The germline CDR1 and CDR2 sequences are MNHEY and SMNVEV (reference sequence). V was clipped by 2 bases and J by 8 bases, with 10 bases between them. The CDR3 runs to 13 residues. The CDR3 protein is CASSLAERDEQFF. The CDR3 nucleotides read TGTGCCAGCAGTTTAGCCGAGCGGGATGAGCAGTTCTTC.

V usage is TRBV7-6 and J usage is TRBJ2-1; D unclear. Trimming took off 6 bases at V and 0 bases at J, with 21 bases between the two ends. CDR1 SGHVS and CDR2 FNYEAQ come from the germline V gene. The CDR3 covers 18 residues. In nucleotides, the CDR3 is TGTGCCAGCAGTCCGTCAGTGGCGGCCCGCCCCTCCTACAATGAGCAGTTCTTC. This gives the protein CASSPSVAARPSYNEQFF.